The clone carrying this T cell receptor (beta chain) came up many times. Its antigen is as yet unknown. This sample was included in a study of prognosis after radiotherapy for stage I lung cancer. Patients were uniformly node-negative by CT and PET/CT and had received no prior chemotherapy or radiotherapy, with no other malignancies. Findings and caveats of the study: Reduced unique TCR clone counts were recorded after stereotactic body radiation therapy, with a median of 10,088 versus 6,861.

This CDR3 has 14 residues. CDR1 and CDR2 from the germline V gene are SGHVS and FNYEAQ. V was clipped by 1 base and J by 3 bases, with 8 bases between them. Amplification of the TCR beta CDR3 (from genomic DNA) was done by two-round multiplex PCR. The first round of PCR was done with primers that matched each TRBV and TRBJ gene. TCRdb independently ran MiXCR on the multiplex PCR reads; one entry per CDR3 protein. The sample includes under 75,000 distinct CDR3 sequences, 26% of them seen just once. This sequence originates from a donor aged 50 or older with non-small cell lung cancer. The rearrangement joins TRBV7-6 to TRBJ2-3; no firm D call. Source: PBMCs, taken before or after stereotactic body radiation therapy (not recorded which). CDR3 coding DNA: TGTGCCAGCAGCTTAGAGTTTGGGACAGATACGCAGTATTTT. Residues: CASSLEFGTDTQYF.